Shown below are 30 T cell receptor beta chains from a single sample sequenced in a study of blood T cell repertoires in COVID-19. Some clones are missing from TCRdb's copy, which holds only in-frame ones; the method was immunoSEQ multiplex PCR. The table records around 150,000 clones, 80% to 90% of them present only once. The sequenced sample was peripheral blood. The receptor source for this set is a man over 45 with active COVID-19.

CDR3: CATRDRVNTEAFF. The CDR3 nucleotides read TGCGCCACCCGGGACAGGGTGAACACTGAAGCTTTCTTT. The genes are TRBV5-1 and TRBJ1-1; TRBD1 aligns across 9 bases. CDR3 size: 13 residues. Germline V gene data show CDR1 as SGHRS and CDR2 as YFSETQ. V shed 9 bases and J 0 bases; nucleotides not matched to a gene: 3.

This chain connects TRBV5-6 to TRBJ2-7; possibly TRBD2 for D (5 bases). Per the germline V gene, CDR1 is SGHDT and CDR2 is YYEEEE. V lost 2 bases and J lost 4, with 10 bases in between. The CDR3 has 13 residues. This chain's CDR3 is CASSFVGAYEQYF. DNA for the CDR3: TGTGCCAGCAGCTTTGTGGGAGCGTACGAGCAGTACTTC.

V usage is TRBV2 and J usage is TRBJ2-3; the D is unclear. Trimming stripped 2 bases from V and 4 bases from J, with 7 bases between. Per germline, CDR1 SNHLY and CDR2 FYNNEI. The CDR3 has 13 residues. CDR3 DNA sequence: TGTGCCAGCAGTGAATTAGAGGCAGATACGCAGTATTTT. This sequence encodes CASSELEADTQYF. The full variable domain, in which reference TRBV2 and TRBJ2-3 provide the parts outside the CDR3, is EPEVTQTPSHQVTQMGQEVILRCVPISNHLYFYWYRQILGQKVEFLVSFYNNEISEKSEIFDDQFSVERPDGSNFTLKIRSTKLEDSAMYFCASSELEADTQYFGPGTRLTVL.

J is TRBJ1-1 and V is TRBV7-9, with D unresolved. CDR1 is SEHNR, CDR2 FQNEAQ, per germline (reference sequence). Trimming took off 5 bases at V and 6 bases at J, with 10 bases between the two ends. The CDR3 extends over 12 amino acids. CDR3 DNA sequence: TGTGCCAGCAGCCCCCCGCGGGCTGAAGCTTTCTTT. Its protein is CASSPPRAEAFF.

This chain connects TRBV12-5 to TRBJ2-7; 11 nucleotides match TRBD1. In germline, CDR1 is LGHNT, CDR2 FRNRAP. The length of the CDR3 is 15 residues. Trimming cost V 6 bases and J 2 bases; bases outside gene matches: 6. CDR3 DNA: TGTGCTAGTGGCCTCAGGACAGGGGGCCCCTACGAGCAGTACTTC. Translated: CASGLRTGGPYEQYF.

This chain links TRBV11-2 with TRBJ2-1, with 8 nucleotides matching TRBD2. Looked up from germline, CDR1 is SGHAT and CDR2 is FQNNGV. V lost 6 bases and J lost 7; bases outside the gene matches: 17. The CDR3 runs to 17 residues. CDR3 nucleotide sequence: TGTGCCAGCAGGGCCGAGATCGGACTAGCTACCGTGAATGAGCAGTTCTTC. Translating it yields CASRAEIGLATVNEQFF.

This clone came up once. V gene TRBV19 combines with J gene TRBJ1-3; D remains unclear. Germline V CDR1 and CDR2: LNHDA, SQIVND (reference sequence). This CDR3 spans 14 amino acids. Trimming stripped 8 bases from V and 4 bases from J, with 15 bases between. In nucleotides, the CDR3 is TGTGCCAGTCTCCACCCCGGCGGGGGAAACACCATATATTTT. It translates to CASLHPGGGNTIYF.

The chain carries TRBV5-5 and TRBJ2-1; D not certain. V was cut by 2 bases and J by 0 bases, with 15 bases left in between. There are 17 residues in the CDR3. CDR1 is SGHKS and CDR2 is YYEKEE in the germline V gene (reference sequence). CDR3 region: CASSLASLPSSYNEQFF. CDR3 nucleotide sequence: TGTGCCAGCAGCTTAGCATCCCTGCCGAGCTCCTACAATGAGCAGTTCTTC.

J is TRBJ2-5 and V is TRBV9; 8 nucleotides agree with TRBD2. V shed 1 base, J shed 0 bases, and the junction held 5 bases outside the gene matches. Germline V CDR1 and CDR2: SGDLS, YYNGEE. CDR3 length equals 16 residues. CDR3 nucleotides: TGTGCCAGCAGCGTAACTGCGGGGGGATACCAAGAGACCCAGTACTTC. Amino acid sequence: CASSVTAGGYQETQYF.

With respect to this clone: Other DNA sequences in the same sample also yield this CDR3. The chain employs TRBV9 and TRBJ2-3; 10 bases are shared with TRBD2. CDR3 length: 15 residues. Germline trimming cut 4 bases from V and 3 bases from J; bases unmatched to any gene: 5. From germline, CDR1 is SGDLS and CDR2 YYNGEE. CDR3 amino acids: CASSPRSGGTDTQYF. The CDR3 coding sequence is TGTGCCAGCAGCCCACGTAGCGGGGGGACAGATACGCAGTATTTT. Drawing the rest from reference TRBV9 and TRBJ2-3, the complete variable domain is DSGVTQTPKHLITATGQRVTLRCSPRSGDLSVYWYQQSLDQGLQFLIQYYNGEERAKGNILERFSAQQFPDLHSELNLSSLELGDSALYFCASSPRSGGTDTQYFGPGTRLTVL.

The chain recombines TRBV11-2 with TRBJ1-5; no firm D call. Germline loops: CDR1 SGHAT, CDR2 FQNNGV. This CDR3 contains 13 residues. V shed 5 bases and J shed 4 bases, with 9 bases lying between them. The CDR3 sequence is CASSLQKNQPQHF. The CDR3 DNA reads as TGTGCCAGCAGCCTACAGAAAAATCAGCCCCAGCATTTT.

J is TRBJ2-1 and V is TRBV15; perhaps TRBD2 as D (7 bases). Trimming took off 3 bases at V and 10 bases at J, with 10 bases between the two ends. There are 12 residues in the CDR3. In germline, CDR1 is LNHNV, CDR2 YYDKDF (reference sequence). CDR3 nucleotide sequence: TGTGCCACCAGCAGGAGGGGGGGCGAGCAGTTCTTC. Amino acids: CATSRRGGEQFF.

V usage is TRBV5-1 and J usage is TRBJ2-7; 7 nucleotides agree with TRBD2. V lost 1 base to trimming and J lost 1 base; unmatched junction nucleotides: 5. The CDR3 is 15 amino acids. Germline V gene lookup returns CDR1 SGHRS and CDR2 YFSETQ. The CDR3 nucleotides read TGCGCCAGCAGCTTGAAGCGGGACCGATCCTACGAGCAGTACTTC. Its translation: CASSLKRDRSYEQYF.

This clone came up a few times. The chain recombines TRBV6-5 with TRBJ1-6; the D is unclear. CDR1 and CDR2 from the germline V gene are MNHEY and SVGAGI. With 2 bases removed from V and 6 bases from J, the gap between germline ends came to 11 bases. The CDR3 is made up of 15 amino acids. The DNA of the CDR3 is TGTGCCAGCAGTTACACTAGACAACTTAATTCACCCCTCCACTTT. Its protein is CASSYTRQLNSPLHF.

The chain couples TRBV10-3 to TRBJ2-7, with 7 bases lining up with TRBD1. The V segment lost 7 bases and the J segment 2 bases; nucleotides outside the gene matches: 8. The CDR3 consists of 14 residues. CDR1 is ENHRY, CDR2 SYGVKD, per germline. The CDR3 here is CAINPGTAPYEQYF. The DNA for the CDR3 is TGTGCCATCAATCCCGGGACAGCCCCCTACGAGCAGTACTTC.

For the CDR3, the DNA is TGTGCCAGCAGTCCAGCTGGAGCTAACTATGGCTACACCTTC. As protein: CASSPAGANYGYTF. This chain connects TRBV28 to TRBJ1-2; D ambiguous. There are 14 residues in the CDR3. In germline, CDR1 is MDHEN, CDR2 SYDVKM. V was pared by 5 bases and J by 0 bases, with 10 bases between.

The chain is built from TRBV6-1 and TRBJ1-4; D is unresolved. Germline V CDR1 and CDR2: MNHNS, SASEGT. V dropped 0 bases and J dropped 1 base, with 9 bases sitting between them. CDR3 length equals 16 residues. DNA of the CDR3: TGTGCCAGCAGTGAAGCCCTCAGGATAACTAATGAAAAACTGTTTTTT. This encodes CASSEALRITNEKLFF.

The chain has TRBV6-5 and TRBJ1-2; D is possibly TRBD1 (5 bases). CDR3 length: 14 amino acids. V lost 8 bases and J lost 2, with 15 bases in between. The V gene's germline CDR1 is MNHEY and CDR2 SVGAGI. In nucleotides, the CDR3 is TGTGCCAGCCTCCCTGTGGGGGGAAACTATGGCTACACCTTC. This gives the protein CASLPVGGNYGYTF.

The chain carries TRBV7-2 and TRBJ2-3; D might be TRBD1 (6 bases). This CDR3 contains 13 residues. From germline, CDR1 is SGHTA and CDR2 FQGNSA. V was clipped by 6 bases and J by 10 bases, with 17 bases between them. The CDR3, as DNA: TGTGCCAGCAGTATAACACAGGGCGAGGCGCAGTATTTT. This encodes CASSITQGEAQYF.

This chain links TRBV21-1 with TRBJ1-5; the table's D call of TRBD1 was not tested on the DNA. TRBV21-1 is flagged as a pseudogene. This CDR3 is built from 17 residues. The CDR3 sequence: CASTPGPKGHNHQPQHF. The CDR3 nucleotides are TGTGCCAGCACCCCAGGGCCTAAGGGACACAACCATCAGCCCCAGCATTTT.

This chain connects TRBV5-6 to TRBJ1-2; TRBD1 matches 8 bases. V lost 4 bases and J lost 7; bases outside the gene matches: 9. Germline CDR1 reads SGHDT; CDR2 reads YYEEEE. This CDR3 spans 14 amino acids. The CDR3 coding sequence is TGTGCCAGCAGCCAAGACAGGGGTCCTGGTGGCTACACCTTC. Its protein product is CASSQDRGPGGYTF.

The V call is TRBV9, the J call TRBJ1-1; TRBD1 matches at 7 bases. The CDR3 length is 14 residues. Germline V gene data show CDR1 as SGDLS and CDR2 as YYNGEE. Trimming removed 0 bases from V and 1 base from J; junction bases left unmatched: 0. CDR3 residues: CASSVAGGNTEAFF. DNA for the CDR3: TGTGCCAGCAGCGTAGCAGGGGGGAACACTGAAGCTTTCTTT.

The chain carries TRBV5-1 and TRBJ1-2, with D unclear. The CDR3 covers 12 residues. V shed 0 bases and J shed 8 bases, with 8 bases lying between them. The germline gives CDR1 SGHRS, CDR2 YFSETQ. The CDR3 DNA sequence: TGCGCCAGCAGCTTGGGAGAACCCGGCTACACCTTC. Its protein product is CASSLGEPGYTF. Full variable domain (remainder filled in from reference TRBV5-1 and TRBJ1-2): KAGVTQTPRYLIKTRGQQVTLSCSPISGHRSVSWYQQTPGQGLQFLFEYFSETQRNKGNFPGRFSGRQFSNSRSEMNVSTLELGDSALYLCASSLGEPGYTFGSGTRLTVV.

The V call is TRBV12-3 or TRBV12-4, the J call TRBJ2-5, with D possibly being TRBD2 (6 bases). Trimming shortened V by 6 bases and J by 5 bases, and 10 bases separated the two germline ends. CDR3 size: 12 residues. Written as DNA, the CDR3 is TGTGCCAGCAGGACTAGTTTGGAGACCCAGTACTTC. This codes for CASRTSLETQYF.

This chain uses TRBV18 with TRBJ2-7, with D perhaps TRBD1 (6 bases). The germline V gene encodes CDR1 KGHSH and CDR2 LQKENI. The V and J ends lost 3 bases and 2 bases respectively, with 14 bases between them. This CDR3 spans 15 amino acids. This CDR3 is CASSPRKGDPYEQYF. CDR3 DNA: TGTGCCAGCTCACCTCGCAAGGGGGACCCCTACGAGCAGTACTTC.

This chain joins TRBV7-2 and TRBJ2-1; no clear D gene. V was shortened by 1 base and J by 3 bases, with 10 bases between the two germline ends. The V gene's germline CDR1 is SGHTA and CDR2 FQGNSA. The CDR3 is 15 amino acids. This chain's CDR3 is CASSLDNSIYNEQFF. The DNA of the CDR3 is TGTGCCAGCAGCTTAGATAACAGCATCTACAATGAGCAGTTCTTC. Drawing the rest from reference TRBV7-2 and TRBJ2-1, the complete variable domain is GAGVSQSPSNKVTEKGKDVELRCDPISGHTALYWYRQSLGQGLEFLIYFQGNSAPDKSGLPSDRFSAERTGGSVSTLTIQRTQQEDSAVYLCASSLDNSIYNEQFFGPGTRLTVL.

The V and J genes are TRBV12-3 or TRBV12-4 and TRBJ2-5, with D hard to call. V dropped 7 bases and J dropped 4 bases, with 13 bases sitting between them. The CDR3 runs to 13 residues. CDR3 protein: CASNILPGETQYF. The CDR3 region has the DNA TGTGCCAGCAATATATTACCGGGAGAGACCCAGTACTTC.

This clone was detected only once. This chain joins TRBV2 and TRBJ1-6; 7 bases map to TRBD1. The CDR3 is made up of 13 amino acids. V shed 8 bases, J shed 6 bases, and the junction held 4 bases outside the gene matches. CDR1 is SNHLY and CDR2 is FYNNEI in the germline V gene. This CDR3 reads CASSRDSNSPLHF. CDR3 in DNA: TGTGCCAGCTCCCGGGACAGTAATTCACCCCTCCACTTT.

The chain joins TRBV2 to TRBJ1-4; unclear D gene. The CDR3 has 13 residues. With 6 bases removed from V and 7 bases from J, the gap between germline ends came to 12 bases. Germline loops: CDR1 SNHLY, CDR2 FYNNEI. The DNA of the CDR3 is TGTGCCAGCAGGTTAAAGAGGAGTGAAAAACTGTTTTTT. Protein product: CASRLKRSEKLFF.

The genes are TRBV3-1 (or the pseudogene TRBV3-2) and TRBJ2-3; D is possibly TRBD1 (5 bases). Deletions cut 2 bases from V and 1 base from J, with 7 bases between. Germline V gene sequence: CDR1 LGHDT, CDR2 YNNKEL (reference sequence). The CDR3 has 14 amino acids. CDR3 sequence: CASSQSTGTDTQYF. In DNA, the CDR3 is TGTGCCAGCAGCCAATCGACAGGCACAGATACGCAGTATTTT.